A single sample gave rise to the 29 T cell receptor beta chains below, sequenced in a study of post-analysis software for immune sequencing data. Unique molecular identifiers had been added to the TCR beta cDNA libraries. TCRdb recomputed calls from the PCR reads with MiXCR, one row per CDR3 protein. The sample holds roughly 800,000 distinct CDR3 sequences, roughly 50% seen once. Antigens of these TCRs are unknown. General observations from the study: TRBV segments more frequent in patients than in controls numbered several and included TRBV5-6, TRBV5-1 and TRBV20-1.

Material: blood. The receptor source for this set is a girl aged 5 to 17 with multiple sclerosis.

The rearrangement joins TRBV12-3 or TRBV12-4 to TRBJ2-4; the D call may be TRBD1 or TRBD2 (5 bases each). The DNA end favors TRBJ2-7, so the J call may be wrong. The CDR3 contains 14 residues. CDR3 amino acids: CASSPQVGAYEQYF. The CDR3 DNA follows: TGTGCCAGCAGCCCGCAAGTGGGGGCCTACGAGCAGTACTTC.

This clonotype was observed a handful of times. J is TRBJ2-7 and V is TRBV29-1; 7 bases align to TRBD2. J gave up 1 base and V 3 bases, and 6 bases lay outside the gene matches. The CDR3 is 14 amino acids. The germline gives CDR1 SQVTM, CDR2 ANQGSEA. CDR3 DNA: TGCAGCGTTGAGGGCGGGAGTCGATCCTACGAGCAGTACTTC. It yields the protein CSVEGGSRSYEQYF.

This rearrangement joins TRBV28 to TRBJ2-1; the match to TRBD2 covers 10 bases. The trim removed 2 bases at V and 12 bases at J, leaving 1 base unmatched. The germline V gene has CDR1 MDHEN and CDR2 SYDVKM. The CDR3 has 12 residues. CDR3 protein: CASSLGLAAQFF. In DNA form, the CDR3 reads TGTGCCAGCAGTTTAGGACTAGCGGCGCAGTTCTTC.

The CDR3 loop is CASSIREDTQYF. The DNA for the CDR3 is TGTGCCAGCAGTATTAGAGAAGATACGCAGTATTTT. This chain joins TRBV6-1 and TRBJ2-3; no clear D gene. Trimming left V 5 bases short and J 5 bases short, with 8 bases between. This CDR3 comprises 12 residues. Looked up from germline, CDR1 is MNHNS and CDR2 is SASEGT.

The genes are TRBV29-1 and TRBJ2-1; a weak D match, TRBD1 (5 bases). CDR1 and CDR2 from the germline V gene are SQVTM and ANQGSEA. The CDR3 sequence is 14 residues long. V lost 4 bases to trimming and J lost 0 bases, with 10 bases between them. CDR3 nucleotides: TGCAGCGTTGGTAACAGGTTCTCCTACAATGAGCAGTTCTTC. Amino acid sequence: CSVGNRFSYNEQFF.

The rearrangement uses TRBV7-6 and TRBJ1-3; 7 positions agree with TRBD1. Germline assignment: CDR1 SGHVS and CDR2 FNYEAQ. This CDR3 is built from 14 residues. The junction had 5 bases not matched to a gene; V was cut back by 5 bases and J by 4 bases. CDR3 loop: CASSDRARGNTIYF. CDR3 sequence (DNA): TGTGCCAGCAGCGACAGGGCGAGGGGAAACACCATATATTTT. Combining the CDR3 with reference TRBV7-6 and TRBJ1-3 gives the whole variable domain GAGVSQSPRYKVTKRGQDVALRCDPISGHVSLYWYRQALGQGPEFLTYFNYEAQQDKSGLPNDRFSAERPEGSISTLTIQRTEQRDSAMYRCASSDRARGNTIYFGEGSWLTVV.

In its sample, this clonotype was seen a few times. The chain couples TRBV7-2 to TRBJ1-5; TRBD1 matches 7 bases. Germline-derived CDR1 and CDR2 are SGHTA and FQGNSA. The CDR3 sequence is 14 residues long. V trimming: 5 bases; J trimming: 2 bases; junction bases outside the gene matches: 3. CDR3 amino acids: CASSATGGNQPQHF. The CDR3 DNA reads as TGTGCCAGCAGCGCAACAGGGGGCAATCAGCCCCAGCATTTT.

This chain connects TRBV28 to TRBJ1-1; D remains ambiguous. V lost 6 bases and J 4 bases, leaving 15 bases between the germline ends. The CDR3 loop spans 14 amino acids. CDR1 and CDR2 from the germline V gene are MDHEN and SYDVKM. The CDR3 coding sequence is TGTGCCAGCAGCATAATACGTGGGAGCACTGAAGCTTTCTTT. This gives the protein CASSIIRGSTEAFF. The full variable domain, with the rest looked up from reference TRBV28 and TRBJ1-1, is DVKVTQSSRYLVKRTGEKVFLECVQDMDHENMFWYRQDPGLGLRLIYFSYDVKMKEKGDIPEGYSVSREKKERFSLILESASTNQTSMYLCASSIIRGSTEAFFGQGTRLTVV.

This clonotype showed up just a few times. V usage is TRBV5-6 and J usage is TRBJ2-3; D is unresolved. Per germline, CDR1 SGHDT and CDR2 YYEEEE. This CDR3 contains 15 residues. V was cut by 4 bases and J by 0 bases, with 12 bases left in between. The CDR3, as DNA: TGTGCCAGCAGCCGCGGACCATCTAGCACAGATACGCAGTATTTT. It specifies CASSRGPSSTDTQYF.

The CDR3 DNA reads TGCAGCGTCGCCCTTCGATCAGCTAATAATTCACCCCTCCACTTT. This gives the protein CSVALRSANNSPLHF. J is TRBJ1-6 and V is TRBV29-1; D uncertain. Between the trimmed V and J ends, which lost 6 bases and 5 bases, there was a span of 17 bases. CDR3 size: 15 residues. Looked up from germline, CDR1 is SQVTM and CDR2 is ANQGSEA.

This sequence joins TRBV10-3 and TRBJ2-5; 7 bases fit TRBD1. Germline values: CDR1 ENHRY, CDR2 SYGVKD. V was pared by 5 bases and J by 3 bases, with 3 bases of the junction left unmatched. The CDR3 length is 13 residues. CDR3 sequence reads: CAISLTGKETQYF. CDR3 in DNA: TGTGCCATCAGTCTGACAGGGAAAGAGACCCAGTACTTC.

CDR3 DNA: TGTGCCAGCAGCTCCTTCGGGAGGTACAATGAGCAGTTCTTC. Amino acids: CASSSFGRYNEQFF. V gene TRBV7-3 combines with J gene TRBJ2-1; 7 nucleotides match TRBD2. CDR1 and CDR2 from the germline V gene are SGHTA and FQGTGA. The CDR3 contains 14 residues. J gave up 4 bases and V 4 bases, and 4 bases lay outside the gene matches. Full variable domain (outside the CDR3, taken from reference TRBV7-3 and TRBJ2-1): GAGVSQTPSNKVTEKGKYVELRCDPISGHTALYWYRQSLGQGPEFLIYFQGTGAADDSGLPNDRFFAVRPEGSVSTLKIQRTERGDSAVYLCASSSFGRYNEQFFGPGTRLTVL.

There are a few counts of this clonotype. This chain links TRBV5-1 with TRBJ2-5; TRBD2 aligns across 7 bases. Germline V gene lookup returns CDR1 SGHRS and CDR2 YFSETQ. This CDR3 spans 15 amino acids. The V segment lost 0 bases and the J segment 2 bases; nucleotides outside the gene matches: 4. The CDR3 region is CASSLAAGPQETQYF. CDR3 DNA: TGCGCCAGCAGCTTGGCAGCGGGGCCGCAAGAGACCCAGTACTTC. Combining the CDR3 with reference TRBV5-1 and TRBJ2-5 gives the whole variable domain KAGVTQTPRYLIKTRGQQVTLSCSPISGHRSVSWYQQTPGQGLQFLFEYFSETQRNKGNFPGRFSGRQFSNSRSEMNVSTLELGDSALYLCASSLAAGPQETQYFGPGTRLLVL.

This clonotype was counted only a few times. The V gene is TRBV7-9, the J gene TRBJ2-1, with 8 bases fitting TRBD2. The ends lost 3 bases at V and 3 bases at J; junction bases unmatched: 4. Germline V gene data show CDR1 as SEHNR and CDR2 as FQNEAQ (reference sequence). This CDR3 is 15 amino acids long. In nucleotides, the CDR3 is TGTGCCAGCAGCTTGTGGAGCGGGGGCTACAATGAGCAGTTCTTC. Amino acid sequence: CASSLWSGGYNEQFF.

The gene calls are TRBV5-1 and TRBJ2-3, with D possibly TRBD1 on 6 matching bases. The CDR3 is 18 residues long. V lost 1 base and J lost 0, with 18 bases in between. The germline V gene has CDR1 SGHRS and CDR2 YFSETQ. The CDR3 bases are TGCGCCAGCAGCTTGTTAGCCCAGGCAGGGGCTAGCACAGATACGCAGTATTTT. Translation: CASSLLAQAGASTDTQYF.

The chain uses TRBV30 and TRBJ2-7; tentatively, D is TRBD2 (7 bases). The CDR3 is made up of 15 amino acids. CDR1 GTSNPN and CDR2 SVGIG come from the germline V gene (reference sequence). With 4 bases removed from V and 4 bases from J, the gap between germline ends came to 20 bases. The CDR3 spells CAWNPRGGGGYEQYF. The CDR3, as DNA: TGTGCCTGGAACCCCCGTGGAGGGGGGGGATACGAGCAGTACTTC.

The genes are TRBV7-6 and TRBJ2-6; D call uncertain. Trimming removed 2 bases at V and 0 bases at J, with 8 bases between. Germline V lookup: CDR1 SGHVS, CDR2 FNYEAQ. The CDR3 runs 16 residues. The DNA for the CDR3 is TGTGCCAGCAGCTTATTAAGCTTCTCTGGGGCCAACGTCCTGACTTTC. Its protein product is CASSLLSFSGANVLTF.

The rearrangement joins TRBV6-1 to TRBJ1-5; TRBD1 might be the D (5 bases). The CDR3 runs 17 residues. The germline V and J ends were trimmed by 6 bases and 0 bases, with 18 bases remaining between them. CDR1 MNHNS and CDR2 SASEGT come from the germline V gene. The CDR3 DNA reads TGTGCCAGCAGATTCTTCCTCGGGGCTAATAGCAATCAGCCCCAGCATTTT. Residues: CASRFFLGANSNQPQHF.

Only a few counts were recorded for this clonotype. J is TRBJ1-2 and V is TRBV5-1; weak D call: TRBD1 (5 bases). Trimming shortened V by 2 bases and J by 0 bases, and 8 bases separated the two germline ends. The CDR3 length is 14 residues. Germline CDR1 SGHRS, CDR2 YFSETQ. CDR3 in DNA: TGCGCCAGCAGCTTACAGGACACTAACTATGGCTACACCTTC. Encoded protein: CASSLQDTNYGYTF.

On this clonotype: One end of the junction is discordant with germline, which a read error may explain. The chain links TRBV27 to TRBJ1-2, with D perhaps TRBD1 (5 bases). CDR1 MNHEY and CDR2 SMNVEV come from the germline V gene (reference sequence). This CDR3 comprises 14 residues. CDR3 bases: TGTGCCAGCCAGGGCATGCCCCCAGACTATGACTACACCTTC. This gives the protein CASQGMPPDYDYTF.

J is TRBJ2-1 and V is TRBV20-1, with 7 bases that match TRBD2. The CDR3 has 15 residues. J lost 7 bases, V lost 2 bases, and 11 bases had no gene match. Germline V gene data show CDR1 as DFQATT and CDR2 as SNEGSKA (reference sequence). The CDR3 reads CSARPGGSGLNEQFF. The CDR3 nucleotides read TGCAGTGCTAGACCGGGTGGTAGCGGGCTGAATGAGCAGTTCTTC.

As for this clonotype: Its ends do not fully match the called genes, so a read error is possible. This chain joins TRBV25-1 and TRBJ2-3; D perhaps matches TRBD2 (5 bases). Germline V gives CDR1 MGHDK, CDR2 SYGVNS. The CDR3 loop spans 16 amino acids. The CDR3 reads CASSEPRTGSTDTLYF. Here the CDR3 DNA reads TGTGCCAGCAGTGAACCCCGGACGGGGAGCACAGATACGCTGTATTTT.

Only one count was recorded for this clonotype. The gene calls are TRBV6-1 and TRBJ2-3; D may match TRBD1 or TRBD2 (6 bases each). This CDR3 has 14 residues. The V end was cut by 6 bases, the J end by 4 bases, with 14 bases between. Germline CDR1 and CDR2: MNHNS and SASEGT. CDR3 sequence: CASREGDSPDTQYF. The CDR3 DNA reads as TGTGCCAGCAGGGAGGGGGACTCACCAGATACGCAGTATTTT.

The chain joins TRBV15 to TRBJ2-7; D perhaps matches TRBD1 (6 bases). CDR1 and CDR2 (germline): LNHNV, YYDKDF (reference sequence). Trimming left V 3 bases short and J 2 bases short, with 14 bases between. The CDR3 extends over 15 amino acids. The CDR3, as DNA: TGTGCCACCAGCAGCCCCAGGGGCTTGACCTACGAGCAGTACTTC. Translating it yields CATSSPRGLTYEQYF.

The chain is built from TRBV5-6 and TRBJ1-1; 7 bases are shared with TRBD1. The CDR3 has 13 amino acids. The V segment lost 1 base and the J segment 14 bases; nucleotides outside the gene matches: 11. The germline V gene has CDR1 SGHDT and CDR2 YYEEEE. DNA of the CDR3: TGTGCCAGCAGCTTGCAGCCACAGGGGCCGACATTCTTT. Its protein is CASSLQPQGPTFF.

The chain uses TRBV7-3 and TRBJ2-5; 8 bases are shared with TRBD2. Looked up from germline, CDR1 is SGHTA and CDR2 is FQGTGA. CDR3 length equals 17 residues. Losses at the gene ends were 10 bases for V and 0 bases for J; bases not matched to a gene: 16. Here the CDR3 reads CATLLWAGGNNQETQYF. The CDR3 DNA follows: TGTGCCACCCTACTATGGGCGGGGGGCAATAACCAAGAGACCCAGTACTTC.

The chain carries TRBV29-1 and TRBJ2-3; D is undetermined. V was cut by 5 bases and J by 3 bases, with 9 bases left in between. There are 12 residues in the CDR3. CDR1 and CDR2 (germline): SQVTM, ANQGSEA. The DNA for the CDR3 is TGCAGCGTTATACCAGGTACAGATACGCAGTATTTT. This translates into CSVIPGTDTQYF.

The genes are TRBV21-1 and TRBJ2-6; the table's D call TRBD1 went unverified against the DNA. TRBV21-1 corresponds to a pseudogene. The length of the CDR3 is 18 residues. CDR3 sequence (DNA): TGTGCCAGCAGCAAACAAACGGGATTGTGGGCTGGGGCCAACGTCCTGACTTTC. This encodes CASSKQTGLWAGANVLTF.

Note on this clonotype: An end of the junction differs from the germline gene, which may be a read error. The chain joins TRBV5-6 to TRBJ2-3; possible D gene TRBD2, 6 bases. The germline V gene encodes CDR1 SGHDT and CDR2 YYEEEE. The CDR3 totals 13 residues. CDR3 nucleotides: TGTACCAGCAGCCGCCCCGGGGGAGCTACGCAGTATTTT. Its protein is CTSSRPGGATQYF. Full variable domain (outside the CDR3, taken from reference TRBV5-6 and TRBJ2-3): DAGVTQSPTHLIKTRGQQVTLRCSPKSGHDTVSWYQQALGQGPQFIFQYYEEEERQRGNFPDRFSGHQFPNYSSELNVNALLLGDSALYLCTSSRPGGATQYFGPGTRLTVL.